A selection of T cell receptor beta chains follows, all from one sample in a study of blood T cell repertoires in COVID-19. Clones were sequenced by immunoSEQ multiplex PCR, and TCRdb holds only the in-frame ones, with some missing. This sample carries 45,000 to 55,000 clones, around four fifths of them seen once, and the ten largest clones take roughly 5%. Specimen: peripheral blood. The receptors derive from a human donor in a cohort sampled during active COVID-19. CDR3s include the opening cysteine and the closing phenylalanine or tryptophan. D genes are given only for firm matches. Only some rows state a clone size, as once, few, many or a class for expanded clones.

.	TRBJ2-5	TRBV5-4	.	TGTGCCAGCAGCTCTGGACAGAATCAAGAGACCCAGTACTTC	CASSSGQNQETQYF
.	TRBJ1-6	TRBV5-1	TRBD1	TGCGCCAGCAGCTCTGGGGACAGGGCTCACAATTCACCCCTCCACTTT	CASSSGDRAHNSPLHF
.	TRBJ1-2	TRBV3-1/TRBV3-2	TRBD1	TGTGCCAGCAGCGTTCGGACAGGGGGGTGGGGCTACACCTTC	CASSVRTGGWGYTF
.	TRBJ2-3	TRBV6-1	.	TGTGCCAGCAGTGAAAAGCGTAGCGCGTCTCGTGATACGCAGTATTTT	CASSEKRSASRDTQYF
.	TRBJ1-1	TRBV3-1/TRBV3-2	.	TGTGCCAGCAGCCAAGGGACGGGGATCAACACTGAAGCTTTCTTT	CASSQGTGINTEAFF
once	TRBJ1-2	TRBV3-1/TRBV3-2	TRBD1	TGTGCCAGCAGCCAAGATATGGCAGGGGGCGGGAGTGGCTACACCTTC	CASSQDMAGGGSGYTF
once	TRBJ2-3	TRBV5-1	TRBD2	TGCGCCAGCAGCCCGATTCCGGGACTACTCCAGGATACGCAGTATTTT	CASSPIPGLLQDTQYF
.	TRBJ1-2	TRBV5-1	.	TGCGCCAGCAGCCCGTACATCGGAAGCGCGGGGGGCTACACCTTC	CASSPYIGSAGGYTF
.	TRBJ2-3	TRBV7-2	.	TGTGCCAGCAGCTCAGACTACCTAAGCACAGATACGCAGTATTTT	CASSSDYLSTDTQYF
.	TRBJ2-2	TRBV11-3	TRBD1	TGTGCCAGCAGCTTCCCGCCGGGACAGACAAACACCGGGGAGCTGTTTTTT	CASSFPPGQTNTGELFF
few	TRBJ2-7	TRBV5-6	.	TGTGCCAGCAGCTTACGATTACAGAGAAGTGGTGCCGTCTTC	CASSLRLQRSGAVF
.	TRBJ2-7	TRBV30	TRBD1	TGTGCCTGGATCAATCCCGGGACAGCTTTCTCCTACGAGCAGTACTTC	CAWINPGTAFSYEQYF
.	TRBJ2-2	TRBV3-1/TRBV3-2	TRBD1	TGTGCCAGCAGCCAAAGGTCCCCAGGGGGCAGGAACACCGGGGAGCTGTTTTTT	CASSQRSPGGRNTGELFF
.	TRBJ2-7	TRBV11-2	TRBD2	TGTGCCAGCAGCCCTCCTGTCGGGACTAGCGGGAGAAGCGAGCAGTACTTC	CASSPPVGTSGRSEQYF
.	TRBJ2-5	TRBV7-8	TRBD2	TGTGCCAGCAGCTTAAAGCGGGGGGCCCGGGAGACCCAGTACTTC	CASSLKRGARETQYF
once	TRBJ2-5	TRBV30	TRBD1	TGTGCCTGGCGACGGACAGGGTCGAGGGAGACCCAGTACTTC	CAWRRTGSRETQYF
.	TRBJ2-5	TRBV27	.	TGTGCCAGCAGTTTTGGGCTGTACTACCAAGAGACCCAGTACTTC	CASSFGLYYQETQYF
few	TRBJ1-2	TRBV28	.	TGTGCCAGCAGTTTGTCGGGCAGGGGAAGTGGCTACACCTTC	CASSLSGRGSGYTF
.	TRBJ1-6	TRBV11-3	.	TGTGCCAGCATCCGGCCGGGACCCCTCCACTTT	CASIRPGPLHF
.	TRBJ1-2	TRBV20-1	TRBD1	TGCAGCAAGACAGGGGACTATGGCTACACCTTC	CSKTGDYGYTF
once	TRBJ1-3	TRBV29-1	.	TGCAGCGTTTTAAAATCTGGAAACACCATATATTTT	CSVLKSGNTIYF
.	TRBJ2-6	TRBV19	.	TGTGCCAGTACCACAGACTCTGGGGCCAACGTCCTGACTTTC	CASTTDSGANVLTF
.	TRBJ1-6	TRBV10-3	TRBD1	TGTGCCATCCGACAGGGGGATAATTCACCCCTCCACTTT	CAIRQGDNSPLHF
.	TRBJ1-3	TRBV23-1	TRBD1	TGCGCCAGCAGTCAATCCGGGACAGGGGAAGGGGGACTCTCTGGAAACACCATATATTTT	CASSQSGTGEGGLSGNTIYF
.	TRBJ1-5	TRBV6-4	TRBD1	TGTGCCAGCAGTGGACAGGGCGGTCAGCCCCAGCATTTT	CASSGQGGQPQHF
.	TRBJ2-5	TRBV5-1	TRBD2	TGCGCCAGCAGCTTGGGGACTAGCGCAAGTGAGACCCAGTACTTC	CASSLGTSASETQYF
.	TRBJ1-6	TRBV28	TRBD1	TGTGCCAGCAGTTTACTACAGGGGGCCCTCCACTTT	CASSLLQGALHF
.	TRBJ2-4	TRBV6-6	.	TGTGCCAGCAGTTTGGGAGGGCGGGGGCACATTCAGTACTTC	CASSLGGRGHIQYF
.	TRBJ2-1	TRBV7-6	TRBD1	TGTGCCAGCAGCTCTGAGTACCGGGACAGGGTCGATGAGCAGTTCTTC	CASSSEYRDRVDEQFF
.	TRBJ1-3	TRBV30	.	TGTGCCTGGAGTCCTACAGGGAATATTGGAAACACCATATATTTT	CAWSPTGNIGNTIYF
.	TRBJ2-2	TRBV6-6	.	TGTGCCAGCAGGCAAACGGACAGGAACACCGGGGAGCTGTTTTTT	CASRQTDRNTGELFF
.	TRBJ1-2	TRBV9	.	TGTGCCAGCAGCGTGGGTGTAGGTGAGGGTAGACATGGCTACACCTTC	CASSVGVGEGRHGYTF
.	TRBJ2-5	TRBV23-1	.	TGCGCCAGCAGCCTTAGGGGGGGACACGGGAGGGAGACCCAGTACTTC	CASSLRGGHGRETQYF
.	TRBJ2-1	TRBV2	TRBD2	TGTGCCAGCTGGGCGGGGGGGTCAAATGAGCAGTTCTTC	CASWAGGSNEQFF
.	TRBJ1-3	TRBV5-6	TRBD1	TGTGCCAGCAGGCCGGGACAGGGAAACACCATATATTTT	CASRPGQGNTIYF
few	TRBJ2-7	TRBV5-6	TRBD1	TGTGCCAGCAGCTTCACCGGGACAGGGGCTCGGGAGCAGTACTTC	CASSFTGTGAREQYF
.	TRBJ2-5	TRBV15	TRBD1	TGTGCCACCAGCAGTCGCCCGGACAGGGTTGGCCAGGAGACCCAGTACTTC	CATSSRPDRVGQETQYF
few	TRBJ1-1	TRBV28	.	TGTGCCAGCAGTTTCTCGGGGATGGGGAACACTGAAGCTTTCTTT	CASSFSGMGNTEAFF
.	TRBJ2-7	TRBV24-1	TRBD2	TGTGCCACCAGTGACGGGGGGGGCGAGCAGTACTTC	CATSDGGGEQYF
.	TRBJ1-1	TRBV2	TRBD1	TGTGCCAGCAGTACGACAGGGATGGGGACTGAAGCTTTCTTT	CASSTTGMGTEAFF
.	TRBJ1-4	TRBV6-5	TRBD1	TGTGCCAGCAGATCCTTAGGGGGCGCGGGTGAAAAACTGTTTTTT	CASRSLGGAGEKLFF
.	TRBJ1-5	TRBV6-5	TRBD1	TGTGCCAGCAGTAGAGACAGGGGAGGCAATCAGCCCCAGCATTTT	CASSRDRGGNQPQHF
.	TRBJ1-1	TRBV30	.	TGTGCCTGGGGGAGGGAATTCACTGAAGCTTTCTTT	CAWGREFTEAFF
.	TRBJ1-3	TRBV5-1	.	TGCGCCAGCAGCTATGACACCCCGAGCTCTGGAAACACCATATATTTT	CASSYDTPSSGNTIYF
once	TRBJ2-7	TRBV4-3	.	TGCGCCAGCAGCCAAGATCCGCAGCGGGCCGAGCAGTACTTC	CASSQDPQRAEQYF